The 14 T cell receptor beta chains below all came from one sample that was sequenced in a study of blood T cells in healthy people across ages. A J-beta primer mix and a sample-barcoded 5' primer were used in a second PCR of about 6 to 12 cycles. Using its own MiXCR run on the 5' RACE reads, TCRdb lists one record per CDR3 protein. The table includes more than 750,000 distinct CDR3 sequences, roughly 29% detected once. The data also belong to a second study, concerning T cells of mothers and their children.

The sample was blood. These receptors were taken from a middle-aged woman in good health.

This clonotype was seen a few times. This chain links TRBV29-1 with TRBJ1-1; D unclear. V lost 0 bases and J 0 bases, leaving 11 bases between the germline ends. From germline, CDR1 is SQVTM and CDR2 ANQGSEA. The CDR3 is 15 residues long. The CDR3: CSVEDLGRMNTEAFF. As DNA, the CDR3 is TGCAGCGTTGAAGATCTGGGCAGGATGAACACTGAAGCTTTCTTT.

The chain links TRBV29-1 to TRBJ2-1; D unclear. This CDR3 comprises 12 residues. Trimming took off 5 bases at V and 2 bases at J, with 7 bases between the two ends. Germline CDR1 is SQVTM and CDR2 is ANQGSEA. The CDR3 is CSVTVAYNEQFF. CDR3 sequence (DNA): TGCAGCGTTACAGTCGCCTACAATGAGCAGTTCTTC.

This clonotype appeared a few times. A much larger clone lies a single base off, so this may be a read error. The J gene is TRBJ1-1, the V gene TRBV9; weak D call: TRBD1 (6 bases). Germline CDR1 SGDLS, CDR2 YYNGEE. The CDR3 loop spans 14 amino acids. The CDR3 loop is CASSVEALGAEPFF. The CDR3 DNA reads as TGTGCCAGCAGCGTAGAGGCCTTGGGGGCTGAACCTTTCTTT. The full variable domain, in which reference TRBV9 and TRBJ1-1 provide the parts outside the CDR3, is DSGVTQTPKHLITATGQRVTLRCSPRSGDLSVYWYQQSLDQGLQFLIQYYNGEERAKGNILERFSAQQFPDLHSELNLSSLELGDSALYFCASSVEALGAEPFFGQGTRLTVV.

The J gene is TRBJ1-1, the V gene TRBV7-8; a weak D match, TRBD1 (6 bases). CDR1 and CDR2 (germline): SGHVS, FQNEAQ. The CDR3 extends over 15 amino acids. V gave up 8 bases and J gave up 1 base, with 17 bases separating them. The chain's CDR3 is CASALGGLGNTEAFF. For the CDR3, the DNA is TGTGCCAGCGCTCTTGGGGGGCTCGGGAACACTGAAGCTTTCTTT.

The chain has TRBV18 and TRBJ2-2; no clear D gene. Germline CDR1 reads KGHSH; CDR2 reads LQKENI. V lost 3 bases to trimming and J lost 0 bases, with 8 bases between them. The CDR3 sequence is 15 residues long. The CDR3 sequence is CASSPAGANTGELFF. The CDR3 region has the DNA TGTGCCAGCTCACCGGCAGGTGCGAACACCGGGGAGCTGTTTTTT.

The rearrangement joins TRBV10-3 to TRBJ2-3; a weak D match, TRBD1 (5 bases). This CDR3 comprises 16 residues. Per the germline V gene, CDR1 is ENHRY and CDR2 is SYGVKD. V gave up 0 bases and J gave up 3 bases, with 13 bases separating them. CDR3 sequence (DNA): TGTGCCATCAGTGAGTCGGCAGGGCGAGAGACAGATACGCAGTATTTT. It encodes CAISESAGRETDTQYF.

A few counts support this clonotype. The junction differs from germline at one of its ends, possibly a read error. V is TRBV6-5 and J is TRBJ1-1; D gene ambiguous. This CDR3 spans 11 amino acids. CDR1 and CDR2 (germline): MNHEY, SVGAGI. CDR3 protein: CAGSYWGGAFF. The CDR3 region has the DNA TGTGCCGGCAGTTACTGGGGTGGAGCTTTCTTT.

This clonotype was picked up a small number of times. The chain recombines TRBV3-1 with TRBJ1-1; 7 bases are shared with TRBD1. CDR3 length: 15 residues. CDR1 is LGHDT, CDR2 YNNKEL, per germline (reference sequence). The ends lost 2 bases at V and 1 base at J; junction bases unmatched: 4. The CDR3 loop reads CASSQSAGGNTEAFF. The CDR3 coding sequence is TGTGCCAGCAGCCAATCGGCAGGGGGGAACACTGAAGCTTTCTTT.

This clonotype was recorded many times. The V gene is TRBV5-1, the J gene TRBJ2-5; D gene unclear. There are 15 residues in the CDR3. Trimming left V 0 bases short and J 0 bases short, with 9 bases between. CDR1 is SGHRS and CDR2 is YFSETQ in the germline V gene. CDR3 loop: CASSLDWSYQETQYF. In DNA form, the CDR3 reads TGCGCCAGCAGCTTGGATTGGAGTTACCAAGAGACCCAGTACTTC.

This clonotype was found a few times. J is TRBJ2-4 and V is TRBV29-1; 7 bases are shared with TRBD1. The J call may be wrong; the DNA end is better matched by TRBJ2-7. This CDR3 is 14 amino acids long. The germline CDR1 and CDR2 sequences are SQVTM and ANQGSEA. The CDR3 DNA follows: TGCAGCGTTGACGGACAGGAAAAAATCTACGAGCAGTACTTC. It yields the protein CSVDGQEKIYEQYF.

The sample holds many counts of this clonotype. This chain joins TRBV2 and TRBJ2-4; D uncertain. This CDR3 spans 12 amino acids. Germline V lookup: CDR1 SNHLY, CDR2 FYNNEI. Trimming removed 4 bases from V and 5 bases from J, with 6 bases in between. CDR3 sequence: CASSVRENIQYF. The CDR3 bases are TGTGCCAGCAGTGTTAGGGAAAACATTCAGTACTTC.

This clonotype was detected only a few times. This chain connects TRBV2 to TRBJ2-6, with 9 bases identical to TRBD1. Losses at the gene ends were 11 bases for V and 0 bases for J; bases not matched to a gene: 5. Looked up from germline, CDR1 is SNHLY and CDR2 is FYNNEI. The CDR3 spans 15 residues. Here the CDR3 DNA reads TGTGCCCTCGGGACAGGGCTCTCTGGGGCCAACGTCCTGACTTTC. Encoded protein: CALGTGLSGANVLTF.

In its sample, this clonotype was seen many times. V gene TRBV4-1 combines with J gene TRBJ2-7, with 7 bases that match TRBD1. Germline values: CDR1 MGHRA, CDR2 YSYEKL. After removal of 6 bases from V and 1 base from J, the junction contained 6 bases not matched to a gene. This CDR3 is 14 amino acids long. CDR3 nucleotides: TGCGCCAGCAGACTAACAGGGGCTTCCTACGAGCAGTACTTC. Protein product: CASRLTGASYEQYF.

In nucleotides, the CDR3 is TGTGCCAGCAGCCACCATAAGCGGGGGGGCCGCATAGGCACAGATACGCAGTATTTT. It translates to CASSHHKRGGRIGTDTQYF. This rearrangement joins TRBV7-3 to TRBJ2-3, with 10 nucleotides matching TRBD2. The J segment lost 1 base and the V segment lost 5 bases, leaving 15 bases of the junction unmatched. The CDR3 loop spans 19 amino acids. The V gene's germline CDR1 is SGHTA and CDR2 FQGTGA. Drawing the rest from reference TRBV7-3 and TRBJ2-3, the complete variable domain is GAGVSQTPSNKVTEKGKYVELRCDPISGHTALYWYRQSLGQGPEFLIYFQGTGAADDSGLPNDRFFAVRPEGSVSTLKIQRTERGDSAVYLCASSHHKRGGRIGTDTQYFGPGTRLTVL.